This T cell receptor (beta chain) was retrieved from a study of OX40 agonist ivuxolimab in advanced cancers. The study's findings and limits: On average, a greater number of expanded clones characterised CD8+ T cells relative to CD4+.

Anyone with autoimmune disease history or systemic immunosuppression was excluded. Baseline was the first blood sampling point, followed by cycle 4 day 1 and cycle 7 day 1. Assay: immunoSEQ multiplex PCR; the TCRdb copy retains only in-frame clones and omits some. The repertoire has about 64,000 clones, around 91% of them found once; the top ten carry around an eighth. A note on this clone: Its matching antigen is unknown.

The sequence was obtained from an adult with an advanced solid tumor such as melanoma, head and neck, liver or kidney cancer. The sequencing here drew on CD4+ or CD8+ T cells sorted from blood, taken in a trial of the OX40 agonist ivuxolimab.

The CDR3 loop is CASSWAVNTEAFF. As DNA, the CDR3 is TGTGCCAGCAGTTGGGCAGTGAACACTGAAGCTTTCTTT. The chain is built from TRBV27 and TRBJ1-1, with D uncertain. V gave up 4 bases and J gave up 0 bases, with 6 bases separating them. Germline CDR1 reads MNHEY; CDR2 reads SMNVEV (reference sequence). CDR3 length: 13 amino acids.